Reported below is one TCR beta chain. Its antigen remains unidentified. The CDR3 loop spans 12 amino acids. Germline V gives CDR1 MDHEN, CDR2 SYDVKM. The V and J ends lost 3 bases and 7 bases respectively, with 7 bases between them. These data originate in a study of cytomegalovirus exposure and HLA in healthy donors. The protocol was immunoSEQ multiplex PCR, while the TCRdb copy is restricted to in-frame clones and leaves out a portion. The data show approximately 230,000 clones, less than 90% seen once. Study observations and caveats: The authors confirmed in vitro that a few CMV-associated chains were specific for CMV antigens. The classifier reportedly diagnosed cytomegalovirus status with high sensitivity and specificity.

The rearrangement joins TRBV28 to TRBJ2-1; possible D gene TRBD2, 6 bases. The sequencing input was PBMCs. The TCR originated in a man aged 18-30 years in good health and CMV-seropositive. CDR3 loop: CASSLRGNEQFF. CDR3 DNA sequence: TGTGCCAGCAGTTTGCGGGGTAATGAGCAGTTCTTC.